This TCR beta chain is drawn from a study of blood T cell repertoires in COVID-19. Overall study context: Specimens from acute and convalescent COVID-19 originated in the United States, Italy and Spain. PBMCs, B-cell-depleted T cells, or T cells were the source of the cDNA or gDNA that made up the material.

With 6 bases clipped from V and 10 bases from J, the junction kept 11 bases outside the gene matches. The CDR3 consists of 15 residues. From germline, CDR1 is SNHLY and CDR2 FYNNEI. Per the authors' pipeline: How many nucleated cells were present was estimated from reference gene primer amplification. Method: immunoSEQ multiplex PCR; TCRdb's copy keeps in-frame clones and lacks some. That table gives V, J and clone size, and the DNA gave D and trimming. The repertoire consists of about 220,000 clones, with about 80% occurring once and the leading ten covering roughly 3%. Sequenced: peripheral blood. The clonotype originates from a woman under 40 who had recovered from COVID-19. The chain couples TRBV2 to TRBJ2-1, with 11 bases fitting TRBD2. The CDR3 spells CASRLLAGVGKEQFF. The CDR3 nucleotides read TGTGCCAGCAGATTACTAGCGGGAGTTGGTAAGGAGCAGTTCTTC.